The clone carrying this TCR beta chain appeared many times. Its antigen is as yet unknown. Construction of TCR beta libraries was performed using quantitative 5'-RACE with molecular barcodes. TCRdb redid the calling of the 5' RACE reads with MiXCR, one entry per CDR3 protein. The data show more than 25,000 distinct CDR3 sequences, nearly 5.5% seen once. The record originates from a study of CD8 T cells in ankylosing spondylitis. The V end was cut by 4 bases, the J end by 6 bases, with 16 bases between. Germline lookup yields CDR1 SGDLS and CDR2 YYNGEE. The CDR3 is 15 amino acids. Study-level findings and limits: Ankylosing spondylitis blood appeared to carry a characteristic TCR beta motif of roughly eight highly homologous variants. Significant enrichment of disease-linked clones was reportedly seen in matched ankylosing spondylitis synovial fluid.

This chain links TRBV9 with TRBJ2-2, with D tentatively TRBD1 (5 bases). The sequenced sample was blood, either unsorted or a sorted T cell fraction (not recorded which). This TCR was recovered from a female donor with ankylosing spondylitis or in good health (not recorded which). This CDR3 is CASSPDLRVSGELFF. CDR3 nucleotides: TGTGCCAGCAGCCCCGACCTCAGGGTCTCCGGGGAGCTGTTTTTT.